The present TCR beta chain was sequenced within a study of T cells in Graves' hyperthyroidism and ophthalmopathy. Study results and limitations: Blood also contained most expanded thyroid clonotypes above 0.001. Before onset, ophthalmopathy was predicted by the model a median roughly 6.4 months earlier.

This clonotype came up many times. Its matching antigen is unknown. Amplification of TCR beta CDR3 regions was performed using RNA transcripts as template. The HTBI primer set was used in a first-round RT-PCR of the TCR CDR3. TCRdb analysed the multiplex PCR reads with MiXCR anew, one entry per CDR3 protein. This sample carries 640,000 or so distinct CDR3 sequences, about 15% of them seen once, and the ten largest clones take around 4.5%. The germline V gene encodes CDR1 SQVTM and CDR2 ANQGSEA. This CDR3 is built from 14 residues. V dropped 6 bases and J dropped 6 bases, with 15 bases sitting between them.

The TCR comes from a woman aged 40 to 50 with Graves' ophthalmopathy. The chain employs TRBV29-1 and TRBJ2-6; D is possibly TRBD1 or TRBD2 (5 bases each). The specimen was blood. This CDR3 reads CSVGTGTLANVLTF. The CDR3 DNA reads TGCAGCGTCGGGACCGGGACCTTGGCCAACGTCCTGACTTTC.